These 8 T cell receptor beta chains were sequenced from one sample in a study of shared T cell receptors in the human thymus. Profiling relied on immunoSEQ multiplex PCR, and the TCRdb table lists in-frame clones only, not all of them. The sample holds hundreds of thousands of clones, 88% seen once. These same records also appear under a second study, on human thymus T cells.

Sequencing was done on a sample of thymocytes. Receptors originate from a boy in the first two years of life with a congenital heart defect.

V is TRBV28 and J is TRBJ2-5, with 12 bases that match TRBD2. J lost 5 bases, V lost 3 bases, and 10 bases had no gene match. Germline-derived CDR1 and CDR2 are MDHEN and SYDVKM. The CDR3 runs 17 residues. The CDR3: CASSLRASGRVRETQYF. CDR3 DNA sequence: TGTGCCAGCAGTTTGAGGGCTAGCGGGAGGGTTAGGGAGACCCAGTACTTC.

Written as DNA, the CDR3 is TGCGCCAGCAGTGATCGGCTAGCGGGAGTGGATACGCAGTATTTT. As protein: CASSDRLAGVDTQYF. V and J are TRBV10-2 and TRBJ2-3; 10 bases are shared with TRBD2. The V gene end was trimmed by 3 bases and the J gene end by 6 bases; junction bases not matched to a gene: 6. Per germline, CDR1 WSHSY and CDR2 SAAADI. This CDR3 is 15 amino acids long.

The chain couples TRBV4-3 to TRBJ2-5, with TRBD1 matching 7 bases. Trimming at V came to 4 bases and at J to 3 bases, leaving 5 bases not matched to a gene. Germline V lookup: CDR1 LGHNA, CDR2 YSLEER. The CDR3 consists of 14 residues. This CDR3 reads CASSPRGGEETQYF. The CDR3 coding sequence is TGCGCCAGCAGCCCCCGAGGGGGCGAAGAGACCCAGTACTTC.

CDR3 residues: CATSRDLVRSQSYNEQFF. The CDR3 coding sequence is TGTGCCACCAGCAGAGATCTCGTGCGGAGTCAGTCATACAATGAGCAGTTCTTC. The J gene is TRBJ2-1, the V gene TRBV15; D ambiguous. Germline-derived CDR1 and CDR2 are LNHNV and YYDKDF (reference sequence). Trimming removed 0 bases from V and 4 bases from J, with 19 bases in between. The CDR3 runs to 18 residues.

This chain joins TRBV4-2 and TRBJ2-7; 9 bases map to TRBD2. V lost 6 bases, J lost 5 bases, and 11 bases stayed unmatched. The CDR3 loop spans 15 amino acids. Germline V CDR1 and CDR2: LGHNA, YNFKEQ. In DNA, the CDR3 is TGTGCCAGCAGTTCTAGCGAGCGGGAGGTCGACGAGCAGTACTTC. Residues: CASSSSEREVDEQYF.

The gene calls are TRBV1 and TRBJ2-3; TRBD2 reflects the table's D call only, with no check against the DNA. TRBV1 is a pseudogene segment. The CDR3 is 18 residues long. Written as DNA, the CDR3 is TGCACCATCGCGAGGTGGGATCTAGCGGGATTGGGCACAGATACGCAGTATTTT. Encoded protein: CTIARWDLAGLGTDTQYF.

The CDR3 DNA follows: TGCGCCAGCAGCCAAGGTCAAACTACGGAGACCCAGTACTTC. Its protein product is CASSQGQTTETQYF. The chain recombines TRBV4-3 with TRBJ2-5, with D unclear. The V gene's germline CDR1 is LGHNA and CDR2 YSLEER. V shed 1 base and J shed 5 bases, with 11 bases lying between them. The CDR3 extends over 14 amino acids.

This rearrangement joins TRBV27 to TRBJ2-3, with TRBD1 as a possible D gene (6 bases). The CDR3 sequence is 11 residues long. The ends were cut back, 8 bases at V and 5 bases at J, with 8 bases in the middle. The germline CDR1 and CDR2 sequences are MNHEY and SMNVEV (reference sequence). CDR3: CASLGGDTQYF. The CDR3 nucleotides read TGTGCCAGCCTAGGGGGAGATACGCAGTATTTT.